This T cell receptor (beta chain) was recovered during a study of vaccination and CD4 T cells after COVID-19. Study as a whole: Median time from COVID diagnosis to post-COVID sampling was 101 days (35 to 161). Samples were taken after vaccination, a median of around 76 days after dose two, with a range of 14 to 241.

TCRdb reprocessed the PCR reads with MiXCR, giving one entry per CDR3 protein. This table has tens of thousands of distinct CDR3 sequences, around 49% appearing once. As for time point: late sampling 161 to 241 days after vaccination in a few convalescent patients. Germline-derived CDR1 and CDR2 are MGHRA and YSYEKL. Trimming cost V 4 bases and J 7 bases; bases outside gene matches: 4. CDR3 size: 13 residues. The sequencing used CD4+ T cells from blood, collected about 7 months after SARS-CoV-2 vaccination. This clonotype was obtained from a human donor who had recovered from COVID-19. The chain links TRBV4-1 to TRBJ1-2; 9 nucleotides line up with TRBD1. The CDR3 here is CASSPGQGAGYTF. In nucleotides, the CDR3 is TGCGCCAGCAGCCCGGGACAGGGAGCTGGCTACACCTTC.